The 23 T cell receptor beta chains below come from one sample, sequenced in a study of T-cell reconstitution after alpha-beta-depleted transplantation in children. The TCRbeta library incorporated unique molecular identifiers. TCRdb processed the PCR reads anew with MiXCR; each CDR3 protein has one entry. The sample lists hundreds of thousands of distinct CDR3 sequences, roughly 13% occurring once. This specimen consisted of PBMCs, obtained before TCRalphabeta/CD19-depleted stem cell transplant. The receptor source for this set is a girl aged 2 to 10 with congenital amegakaryocytic thrombocytopenia, due to receive a stem cell transplant.

Many counts were recorded for this clonotype. This chain connects TRBV20-1 to TRBJ2-7; D unresolved. Germline loops: CDR1 DFQATT, CDR2 SNEGSKA (reference sequence). Trimming removed 0 bases at V and 7 bases at J, with 13 bases between. This CDR3 region has 13 residues. In DNA form, the CDR3 reads TGCAGTGCTAGAGATCTGGAGTTCCGGGAGCAGTACTTC. Translation gives CSARDLEFREQYF.

This clonotype has a count of ten or more. The chain couples TRBV15 to TRBJ2-5; D is unresolved. V was trimmed by 0 bases and J by 5 bases, leaving 19 bases between them. The CDR3 length is 17 residues. Germline assignment: CDR1 LNHNV and CDR2 YYDKDF (reference sequence). CDR3 sequence: CATSRDWSFNQWETQYF. Written as DNA, the CDR3 is TGTGCCACCAGCAGAGATTGGTCTTTCAACCAGTGGGAGACCCAGTACTTC.

Notes on this clonotype: This likely comes from a read error, as the CDR3 has no conserved phenylalanine or tryptophan at its end. The chain links TRBV24-1 to TRBJ1-1; TRBD1 matches at 10 bases. With V trimmed by 4 bases and J by 7 bases, 8 bases remained unmatched. Per the germline V gene, CDR1 is KGHDR and CDR2 is SFDVKD. The CDR3 is made up of 15 amino acids. The CDR3 nucleotides are TGTGCCACCAGTGACAGAGGACAGGGGGGCAATGAAGCTTTCTCT. Its translation: CATSDRGQGGNEAFS.

This clonotype has a count of ten or more. The chain links TRBV20-1 to TRBJ2-5; TRBD2 agrees at 13 bases. The CDR3 length is 15 residues. CDR1 DFQATT and CDR2 SNEGSKA come from the germline V gene (reference sequence). After removal of 0 bases from V and 3 bases from J, the junction contained 1 base not matched to a gene. CDR3 DNA: TGCAGTGCTAGAGATGGGACTAGCGGGGAAGAGACCCAGTACTTC. As protein: CSARDGTSGEETQYF.

This clonotype was observed many times. V gene TRBV7-2 combines with J gene TRBJ2-3, with D tentatively TRBD1 or TRBD2 (5 bases each). The CDR3 is 14 amino acids. Per the germline V gene, CDR1 is SGHTA and CDR2 is FQGNSA. V shed 5 bases and J shed 6 bases, with 15 bases lying between them. For the CDR3, the DNA is TGTGCCAGCAGCCTGGGACCACCTTCGGATACGCAGTATTTT. Its protein is CASSLGPPSDTQYF.

Ten or more counts support this clonotype. The chain couples TRBV6-1 to TRBJ2-1, with 10 bases lining up with TRBD2. CDR3 length: 15 residues. Looked up from germline, CDR1 is MNHNS and CDR2 is SASEGT. Trimming cost V 6 bases and J 4 bases; bases outside gene matches: 6. The CDR3 reads CASRPSGSLYNEQFF. CDR3 in DNA: TGTGCCAGCAGGCCTAGCGGGAGTCTTTACAATGAGCAGTTCTTC.

This clonotype was recorded many times. The CDR3 nucleotides read TGTGCCAGCAGTCGGGGACTTTTGAACCAAGAGACCCAGTACTTC. Residues: CASSRGLLNQETQYF. The chain uses TRBV12-3 or TRBV12-4 and TRBJ2-5; possibly TRBD2 for D (6 bases). Trimming took off 5 bases at V and 0 bases at J, with 13 bases between the two ends. The CDR3 totals 15 residues.

This clonotype turned up a few times. V usage is TRBV15 and J usage is TRBJ2-1, with D perhaps TRBD2 (6 bases). Trimming took off 9 bases at V and 0 bases at J, with 12 bases between the two ends. The CDR3 contains 14 residues. CDR1 is LNHNV and CDR2 is YYDKDF in the germline V gene (reference sequence). CDR3 amino acids: CATTGTPSYNEQFF. The CDR3 nucleotides are TGTGCCACGACCGGGACTCCCTCCTACAATGAGCAGTTCTTC.

The V call is TRBV6-2 or TRBV6-3, the J call TRBJ2-7; D call uncertain. The CDR3 has 12 residues. The V and J ends lost 6 bases and 3 bases respectively, with 9 bases between them. CDR1 is MNHEY and CDR2 is SVGEGT in the germline V gene. The DNA for the CDR3 is TGTGCCAGCAGCAACAATGGCTACGAGCAGTACTTC. The encoded protein is CASSNNGYEQYF.

The genes are TRBV20-1 and TRBJ2-7; 14 bases are shared with TRBD2. The V segment lost 3 bases and the J segment 4 bases; nucleotides outside the gene matches: 14. The CDR3 length is 18 residues. In germline, CDR1 is DFQATT, CDR2 SNEGSKA (reference sequence). As DNA, the CDR3 is TGCAGTGCTAGGGCTCCTGGGACTAGCGGGAGAAAATTTTACGAGCAGTACTTC. Residues: CSARAPGTSGRKFYEQYF.

Only a few counts were recorded for this clonotype. The J gene is TRBJ2-2, the V gene TRBV7-8; 11 nucleotides agree with TRBD2. Germline lookup yields CDR1 SGHVS and CDR2 FQNEAQ. The CDR3 sequence is 19 residues long. The junction had 16 bases not matched to a gene; V was cut back by 5 bases and J by 5 bases. CDR3 region: CASSPRRGLAEAGTGELFF. Written as DNA, the CDR3 is TGTGCCAGCAGCCCACGTCGGGGACTAGCGGAAGCAGGGACCGGGGAGCTGTTTTTT.

This clonotype has a count of ten or more. The rearrangement joins TRBV20-1 to TRBJ2-7; a weak D match, TRBD1 (5 bases). CDR1 is DFQATT, CDR2 SNEGSKA, per germline (reference sequence). Trimming removed 0 bases at V and 3 bases at J, with 12 bases between. The CDR3 is 14 amino acids. In nucleotides, the CDR3 is TGCAGTGCTAGAGATCAATGGGGCAGCTACGAGCAGTACTTC. Translating it yields CSARDQWGSYEQYF.

There are many counts of this clonotype. V gene TRBV29-1 combines with J gene TRBJ2-1; TRBD1 matches 8 bases. The CDR3 has 14 residues. V lost 0 bases and J lost 4; bases outside the gene matches: 2. Per the germline V gene, CDR1 is SQVTM and CDR2 is ANQGSEA. The CDR3 loop reads CSVEDRQGYNEQFF. The CDR3 DNA is TGCAGCGTTGAAGACCGACAGGGGTACAATGAGCAGTTCTTC.

This clonotype came up a few times. V is TRBV20-1 and J is TRBJ2-7; 16 bases match TRBD2. J gave up 6 bases and V 0 bases, and 14 bases lay outside the gene matches. The CDR3 spans 19 residues. Germline loops: CDR1 DFQATT, CDR2 SNEGSKA (reference sequence). CDR3 sequence: CSARDMKGLAGGPSGEQYF. CDR3 bases: TGCAGTGCTAGAGATATGAAGGGACTAGCGGGAGGGCCTTCCGGCGAGCAGTACTTC.

This clonotype was recorded a few times. J is TRBJ2-7 and V is TRBV11-2; 9 bases map to TRBD1. Losses at the gene ends were 5 bases for V and 7 bases for J; bases not matched to a gene: 15. The CDR3 totals 16 residues. Germline loops: CDR1 SGHAT, CDR2 FQNNGV. CDR3 in amino acids: CASSPTPGQGFGEQYF. CDR3 bases: TGTGCCAGCAGCCCTACCCCGGGACAGGGCTTTGGGGAGCAGTACTTC. The full variable domain, with the rest looked up from reference TRBV11-2 and TRBJ2-7, is EAGVAQSPRYKIIEKRQSVAFWCNPISGHATLYWYQQILGQGPKLLIQFQNNGVVDDSQLPKDRFSAERLKGVDSTLKIQPAKLEDSAVYLCASSPTPGQGFGEQYFGPGTRLTVT.

This clonotype showed up many times. The J gene is TRBJ2-1, the V gene TRBV7-7; 8 bases align to TRBD1. Germline CDR1 and CDR2: SSHAT and FNYEAQ (reference sequence). CDR3 length: 13 residues. The V gene end was trimmed by 8 bases and the J gene end by 7 bases; junction bases not matched to a gene: 7. The CDR3 spells CASGQGMGNEQFF. CDR3 coding DNA: TGTGCCAGCGGACAGGGTATGGGTAATGAGCAGTTCTTC.

This clonotype was observed at least ten times. The rearrangement joins TRBV29-1 to TRBJ2-4; D is tentatively TRBD1 or TRBD2 (6 bases each). V lost 1 base and J lost 0, with 13 bases in between. The germline V gene encodes CDR1 SQVTM and CDR2 ANQGSEA. The length of the CDR3 is 16 residues. The CDR3 loop is CSVEGQGRKAKNIQYF. The CDR3 nucleotides read TGCAGCGTTGAAGGTCAGGGGAGGAAAGCCAAAAACATTCAGTACTTC.

This chain links TRBV5-1 with TRBJ2-1, with TRBD2 identical over 7 bases. The CDR3 spans 17 residues. V was clipped by 2 bases and J by 1 base; unmatched bases: 9. CDR1 and CDR2 from the germline V gene are SGHRS and YFSETQ. The CDR3 nucleotides are TGCGCCAGCAGCTTTAGGTTCGGGAGGCGATCCTACAATGAGCAGTTCTTC. Translating gives CASSFRFGRRSYNEQFF.

The genes are TRBV7-9 and TRBJ2-1; either TRBD1 or TRBD2 may fit D (5 bases each). This CDR3 region has 15 residues. The germline CDR1 and CDR2 sequences are SEHNR and FQNEAQ (reference sequence). V was shortened by 0 bases and J by 5 bases, with 11 bases between the two germline ends. The CDR3 region has the DNA TGTGCCAGCAGCTTAGCGCGGGCAGGGAACAATGAGCAGTTCTTC. Its protein product is CASSLARAGNNEQFF.

There are a few counts of this clonotype. V gene TRBV5-1 combines with J gene TRBJ2-6; possibly TRBD1 for D (6 bases). CDR3 length: 16 amino acids. Trimming left V 3 bases short and J 2 bases short, with 12 bases between. Germline lookup yields CDR1 SGHRS and CDR2 YFSETQ. The CDR3 DNA sequence: TGCGCCAGCAGCTCCCAATACAGGGCTGGGGCCAACGTCCTGACTTTC. This sequence encodes CASSSQYRAGANVLTF.

This clonotype was observed at least ten times. The V gene is TRBV4-1, the J gene TRBJ2-1, with 13 bases lining up with TRBD2. The V segment lost 5 bases and the J segment 7 bases; nucleotides outside the gene matches: 8. Per the germline V gene, CDR1 is MGHRA and CDR2 is YSYEKL. The CDR3 loop spans 16 amino acids. CDR3 bases: TGCGCCAGCAGCTTCCGACTAGCGGGAGGTTATAATGAGCAGTTCTTC. It specifies CASSFRLAGGYNEQFF.

This clonotype occurred a few times. The rearrangement uses TRBV29-1 and TRBJ2-7; 8 positions match TRBD2. Germline V gene sequence: CDR1 SQVTM, CDR2 ANQGSEA. J was trimmed by 3 bases and V by 1 base; bases with no gene match: 2. The CDR3 consists of 13 residues. In DNA form, the CDR3 reads TGCAGCGTTGAAGGGGGGACTAGCTACGAGCAGTACTTC. Residues: CSVEGGTSYEQYF.

The chain carries TRBV20-1 and TRBJ2-3; TRBD2 matches at 14 bases. Trimming removed 3 bases from V and 3 bases from J; junction bases left unmatched: 8. The germline V gene encodes CDR1 DFQATT and CDR2 SNEGSKA (reference sequence). CDR3 length equals 17 residues. The CDR3 DNA reads as TGCAGTGCTAGTGGGACTAGCGGGAGCTCCGGTACAGATACGCAGTATTTT. Encoded protein: CSASGTSGSSGTDTQYF.